These 8 T cell receptor beta chains came from one sample sequenced in a study of blood T cell repertoires in COVID-19. The method was immunoSEQ multiplex PCR; TCRdb's version includes in-frame clones alone and lacks a portion of them. This sample carries tens of thousands of clones, around 83% of them seen once, and the ten largest clones take around 15%. The sequenced sample consisted of peripheral blood. The receptor source for this set is a human donor in a cohort sampled during active COVID-19.

The V call is TRBV28, the J call TRBJ1-5, with D perhaps TRBD1 (6 bases). Germline V gives CDR1 MDHEN, CDR2 SYDVKM. With 5 bases removed from V and 7 bases from J, the gap between germline ends came to 18 bases. There are 15 residues in the CDR3. In nucleotides, the CDR3 is TGTGCCAGCAGTCTCCCGGTCAGGGGTGGGCAGCCCCAGCATTTT. This encodes CASSLPVRGGQPQHF.

This clone was seen only a few times. CDR3 in amino acids: CASSRAQGDTGELFF. The CDR3 coding sequence is TGTGCCAGCAGCCGAGCACAGGGAGACACCGGGGAGCTGTTTTTT. This chain uses TRBV4-2 with TRBJ2-2; weak D call: TRBD1 (6 bases). The CDR3 sequence is 15 residues long. Trimming took off 4 bases at V and 3 bases at J, with 12 bases between the two ends. Germline loops: CDR1 LGHNA, CDR2 YNFKEQ.

This chain links TRBV29-1 with TRBJ1-1, with 8 bases that match TRBD1. V dropped 4 bases and J dropped 1; count of bases not matched to a gene: 2. This CDR3 is built from 13 residues. Germline values: CDR1 SQVTM, CDR2 ANQGSEA. CDR3 in amino acids: CSVAGQGNTEAFF. The CDR3 bases are TGCAGCGTTGCTGGACAGGGGAACACTGAAGCTTTCTTT.

The chain has TRBV7-8 and TRBJ1-1; possibly TRBD1 for D (6 bases). Germline CDR1 and CDR2: SGHVS and FQNEAQ. Trimming removed 5 bases from V and 6 bases from J, with 19 bases in between. This CDR3 comprises 15 residues. In DNA form, the CDR3 reads TGTGCCAGCAGCCCAGGGGCTGGGTCCCCGGCTGAAGCTTTCTTT. This encodes CASSPGAGSPAEAFF.

The genes are TRBV6-1 and TRBJ1-5; D remains unclear. From germline, CDR1 is MNHNS and CDR2 SASEGT. The CDR3 runs 20 residues. V was trimmed by 2 bases and J by 2 bases, leaving 25 bases between them. CDR3 sequence reads: CASSEMAAPRGGRRNQPQHF. DNA of the CDR3: TGTGCCAGCAGTGAAATGGCCGCACCACGGGGAGGGCGGCGCAATCAGCCCCAGCATTTT.

The rearrangement joins TRBV10-3 to TRBJ2-4; 10 bases fit TRBD2. CDR3 size: 15 residues. From germline, CDR1 is ENHRY and CDR2 SYGVKD. After removal of 0 bases from V and 10 bases from J, the junction contained 6 bases not matched to a gene. CDR3 in amino acids: CAISESNSGGPIQYF. The CDR3 coding sequence is TGTGCCATCAGTGAGTCGAATAGCGGGGGGCCTATTCAGTACTTC.

In nucleotides, the CDR3 is TGTGCCAGTAGTGCGGGACAGGGCAAATCACCCCTCCACTTT. Translation gives CASSAGQGKSPLHF. J is TRBJ1-6 and V is TRBV19, with 9 bases fitting TRBD1. This CDR3 region has 14 residues. Germline values: CDR1 LNHDA, CDR2 SQIVND (reference sequence). The J segment lost 10 bases and the V segment lost 5 bases, leaving 6 bases of the junction unmatched.

This clone is a singleton in its sample. V usage is TRBV18 and J usage is TRBJ2-1, with 10 bases identical to TRBD1. V gave up 3 bases and J gave up 8 bases; unmatched junction bases: 10. Germline assignment: CDR1 KGHSH and CDR2 LQKENI. This CDR3 is built from 16 residues. CDR3 protein: CASSPTSPGTGDEQFF. The CDR3 nucleotides read TGTGCCAGCTCACCTACTAGTCCCGGGACAGGGGATGAGCAGTTCTTC.